The clone carrying this TCR beta chain was seen a few times. The authors ran a second PCR of roughly 6 to 12 cycles using a sample-barcoded 5' primer and a J-beta primer mix. Each CDR3 protein gets one entry after TCRdb re-called the 5' RACE reads with MiXCR. The repertoire holds about 1.8 million distinct CDR3 sequences, with around 50% as singletons. The record originates from a study of blood T cells in healthy people across ages. Germline assignment: CDR1 SEHNR and CDR2 FQNEAQ (reference sequence). Trimming took 5 bases from V and 6 from J; bases not matched to a gene: 14. The CDR3 has 17 residues.

This clonotype originated in a woman aged 35 to 49 in good health. The rearrangement uses TRBV7-9 and TRBJ1-5, with TRBD1 matching 9 bases. The sequencing sample was made of blood. CDR3 in amino acids: CASSPEGPGQGIQPQHF. In DNA form, the CDR3 reads TGTGCCAGCAGCCCGGAGGGGCCGGGACAGGGAATTCAGCCCCAGCATTTT.